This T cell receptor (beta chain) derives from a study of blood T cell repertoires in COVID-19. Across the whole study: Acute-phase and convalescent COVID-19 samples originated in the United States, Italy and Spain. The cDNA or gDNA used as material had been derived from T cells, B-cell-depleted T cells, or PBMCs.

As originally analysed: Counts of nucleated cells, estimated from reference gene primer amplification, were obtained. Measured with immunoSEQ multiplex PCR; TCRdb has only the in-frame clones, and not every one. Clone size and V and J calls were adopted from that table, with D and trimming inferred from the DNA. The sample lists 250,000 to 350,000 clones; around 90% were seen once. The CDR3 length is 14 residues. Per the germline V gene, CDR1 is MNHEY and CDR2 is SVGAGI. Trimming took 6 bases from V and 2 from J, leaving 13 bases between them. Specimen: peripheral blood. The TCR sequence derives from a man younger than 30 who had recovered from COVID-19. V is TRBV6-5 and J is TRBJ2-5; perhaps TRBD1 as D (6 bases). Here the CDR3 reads CASRVGTLQETQYF. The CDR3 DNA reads TGTGCCAGCAGGGTCGGGACACTACAAGAGACCCAGTACTTC.